This T cell receptor (beta chain) was retrieved from a study of cytomegalovirus exposure and HLA in healthy donors. Trimming took 4 bases from V and 12 from J; bases not matched to a gene: 15. Germline CDR1 is SEHNR and CDR2 is FQNEAQ (reference sequence). The length of the CDR3 is 15 residues. In the PCR, 60 Vbeta and 13 Jbeta primers were used. TCRdb's copy holds only in-frame clones and misses some; the assay was immunoSEQ multiplex PCR. The table lists more than 90,000 clones, roughly 74% of them singletons. Every donor was a healthy person donating bone marrow. Study results and limitations: There were 150 or so TCR beta chains listed as cytomegalovirus-associated.

As regards this clone: Its antigen is not known.

The chain links TRBV7-9 to TRBJ1-1; TRBD1 aligns across 9 bases. The sample taken for sequencing was PBMCs. The receptor was isolated from a woman aged 25 to 45 in good health and CMV-seronegative. This chain's CDR3 is CASSYKGQGPFKTFF. The CDR3 nucleotides read TGTGCCAGCAGCTATAAAGGACAGGGGCCATTTAAGACTTTCTTT.